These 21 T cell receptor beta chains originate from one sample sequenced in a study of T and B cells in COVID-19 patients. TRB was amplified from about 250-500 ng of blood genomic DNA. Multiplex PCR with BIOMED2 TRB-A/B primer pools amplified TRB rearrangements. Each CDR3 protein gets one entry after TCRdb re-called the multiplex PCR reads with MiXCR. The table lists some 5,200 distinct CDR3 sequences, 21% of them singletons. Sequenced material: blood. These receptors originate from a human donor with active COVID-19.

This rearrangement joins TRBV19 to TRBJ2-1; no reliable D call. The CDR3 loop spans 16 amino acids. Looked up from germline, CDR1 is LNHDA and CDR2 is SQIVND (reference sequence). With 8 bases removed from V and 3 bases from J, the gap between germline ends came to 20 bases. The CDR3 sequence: CASPYVSSSLYNEQFF. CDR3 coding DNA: TGTGCCAGTCCCTACGTCAGTAGTTCCCTCTACAATGAGCAGTTCTTC.

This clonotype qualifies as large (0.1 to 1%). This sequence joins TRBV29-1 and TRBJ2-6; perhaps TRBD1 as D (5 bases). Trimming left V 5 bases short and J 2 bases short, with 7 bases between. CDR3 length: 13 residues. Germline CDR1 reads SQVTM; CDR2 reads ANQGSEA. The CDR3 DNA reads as TGCAGCGTTCGGACAACTGGGGCCAACGTCCTGACTTTC. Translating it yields CSVRTTGANVLTF.

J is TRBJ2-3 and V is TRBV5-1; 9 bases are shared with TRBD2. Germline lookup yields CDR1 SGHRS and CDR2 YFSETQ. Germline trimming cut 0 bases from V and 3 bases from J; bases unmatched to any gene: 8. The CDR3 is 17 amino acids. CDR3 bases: TGCGCCAGCAGCTTGGGGGGTAGCGGGAGAAGAACAGATACGCAGTATTTT. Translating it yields CASSLGGSGRRTDTQYF.

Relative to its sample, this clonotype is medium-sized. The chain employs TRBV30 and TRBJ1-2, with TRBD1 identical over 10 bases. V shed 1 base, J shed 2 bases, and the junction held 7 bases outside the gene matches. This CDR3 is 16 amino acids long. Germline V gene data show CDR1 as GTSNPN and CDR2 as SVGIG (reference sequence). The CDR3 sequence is CAWSGGTGARNYGYTF. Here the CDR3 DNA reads TGTGCCTGGAGTGGAGGGACAGGGGCGAGGAACTATGGCTACACCTTC. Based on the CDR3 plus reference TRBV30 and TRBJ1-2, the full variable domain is SQTIHQWPATLVQPVGSPLSLECTVEGTSNPNLYWYRQAAGRGLQLLFYSVGIGQISSEVPQNLSASRPQDRQFILSSKKLLLSDSGFYLCAWSGGTGARNYGYTFGSGTRLTVV.

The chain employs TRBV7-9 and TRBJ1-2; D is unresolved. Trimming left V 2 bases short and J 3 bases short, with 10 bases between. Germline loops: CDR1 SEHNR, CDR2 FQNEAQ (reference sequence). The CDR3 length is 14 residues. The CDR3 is CASSLFSMDYGYTF. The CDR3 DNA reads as TGTGCCAGCAGCTTATTTTCGATGGACTATGGCTACACCTTC.

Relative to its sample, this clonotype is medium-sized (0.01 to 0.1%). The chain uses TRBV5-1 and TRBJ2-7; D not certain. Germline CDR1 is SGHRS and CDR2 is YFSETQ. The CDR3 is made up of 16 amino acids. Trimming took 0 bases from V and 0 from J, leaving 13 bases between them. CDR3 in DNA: TGCGCCAGCAGCTTGGATGCGACGTCAAGCTCCTACGAGCAGTACTTC. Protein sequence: CASSLDATSSSYEQYF.

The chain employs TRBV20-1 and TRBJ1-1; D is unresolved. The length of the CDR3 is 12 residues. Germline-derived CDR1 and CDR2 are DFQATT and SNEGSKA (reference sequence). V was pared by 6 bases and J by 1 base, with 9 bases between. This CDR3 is CSAPEKNTEAFF. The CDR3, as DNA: TGCAGTGCCCCGGAAAAGAACACTGAAGCTTTCTTT.

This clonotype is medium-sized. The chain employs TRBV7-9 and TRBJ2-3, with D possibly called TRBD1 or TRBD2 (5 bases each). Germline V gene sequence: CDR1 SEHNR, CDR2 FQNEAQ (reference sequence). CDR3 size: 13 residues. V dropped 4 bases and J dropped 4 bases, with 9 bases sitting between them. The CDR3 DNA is TGTGCCAGCAGCTCCCGGGGACCAGATACGCAGTATTTT. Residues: CASSSRGPDTQYF.

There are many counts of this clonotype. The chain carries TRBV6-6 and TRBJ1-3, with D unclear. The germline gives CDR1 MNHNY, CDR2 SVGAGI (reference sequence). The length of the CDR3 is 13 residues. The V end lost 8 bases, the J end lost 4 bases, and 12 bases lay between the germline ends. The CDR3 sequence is CASDTGVGNTIYF. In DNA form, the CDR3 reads TGTGCCAGCGATACCGGGGTAGGAAACACCATATATTTT.

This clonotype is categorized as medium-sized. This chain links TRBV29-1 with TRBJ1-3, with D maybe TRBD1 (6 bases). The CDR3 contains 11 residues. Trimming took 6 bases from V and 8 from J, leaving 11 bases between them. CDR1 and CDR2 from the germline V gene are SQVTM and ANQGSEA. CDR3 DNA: TGCAGCGTGGGTGAGGGGGACACCATATATTTT. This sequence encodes CSVGEGDTIYF.

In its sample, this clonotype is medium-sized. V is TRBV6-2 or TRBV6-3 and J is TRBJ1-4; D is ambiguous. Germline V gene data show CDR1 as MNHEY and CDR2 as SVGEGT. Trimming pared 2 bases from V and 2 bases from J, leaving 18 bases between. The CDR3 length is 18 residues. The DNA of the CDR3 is TGTGCCAGCAGTTACCCAAGACCTCGGACGGAGACTAATGAAAAACTGTTTTTT. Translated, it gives CASSYPRPRTETNEKLFF.

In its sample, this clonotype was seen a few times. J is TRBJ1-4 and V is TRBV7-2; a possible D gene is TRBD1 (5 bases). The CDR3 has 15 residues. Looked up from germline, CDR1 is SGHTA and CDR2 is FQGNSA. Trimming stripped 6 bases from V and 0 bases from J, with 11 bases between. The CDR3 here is CASRRTPATNEKLFF. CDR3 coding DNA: TGTGCCAGCAGACGGACACCTGCAACTAATGAAAAACTGTTTTTT.

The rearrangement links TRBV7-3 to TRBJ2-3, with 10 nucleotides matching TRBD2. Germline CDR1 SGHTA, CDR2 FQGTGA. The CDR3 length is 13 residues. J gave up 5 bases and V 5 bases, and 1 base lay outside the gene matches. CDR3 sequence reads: CASSRTSGDTQYF. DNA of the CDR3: TGTGCCAGCAGCCGGACTAGCGGAGATACGCAGTATTTT.

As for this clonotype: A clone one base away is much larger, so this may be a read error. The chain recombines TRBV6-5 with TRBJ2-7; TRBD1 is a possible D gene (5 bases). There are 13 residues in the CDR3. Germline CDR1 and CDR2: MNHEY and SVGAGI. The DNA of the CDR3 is TGTGCCAGCAGTGAAGCCAGGGCCTACGAGCAGAACTTC. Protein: CASSEARAYEQNF.

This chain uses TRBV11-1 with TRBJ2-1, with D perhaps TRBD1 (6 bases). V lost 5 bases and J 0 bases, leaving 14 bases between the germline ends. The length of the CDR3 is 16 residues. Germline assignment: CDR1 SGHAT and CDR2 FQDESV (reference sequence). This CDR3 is CASSLLQGVSYNEQFF. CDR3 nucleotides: TGTGCCAGCAGCCTATTACAGGGTGTCTCCTACAATGAGCAGTTCTTC.

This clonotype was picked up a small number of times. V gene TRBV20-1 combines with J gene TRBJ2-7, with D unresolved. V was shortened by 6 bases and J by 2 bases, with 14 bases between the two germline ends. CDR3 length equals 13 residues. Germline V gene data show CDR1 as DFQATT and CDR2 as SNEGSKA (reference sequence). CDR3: CSAGRNPPYEQYF. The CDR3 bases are TGCAGTGCCGGCAGGAACCCGCCCTACGAGCAGTACTTC.

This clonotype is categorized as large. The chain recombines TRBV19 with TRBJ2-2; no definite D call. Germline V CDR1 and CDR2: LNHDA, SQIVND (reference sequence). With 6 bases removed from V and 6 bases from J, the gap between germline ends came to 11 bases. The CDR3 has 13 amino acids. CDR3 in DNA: TGTGCCAGTAGACCTTTTGGAGCCGGGGAGCTGTTTTTT. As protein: CASRPFGAGELFF.

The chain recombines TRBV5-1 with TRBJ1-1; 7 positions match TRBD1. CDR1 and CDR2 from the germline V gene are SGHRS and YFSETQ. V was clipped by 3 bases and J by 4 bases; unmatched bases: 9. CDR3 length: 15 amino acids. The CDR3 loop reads CASSWGSTGSTEAFF. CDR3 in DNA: TGCGCCAGCAGCTGGGGTTCGACAGGGAGCACTGAAGCTTTCTTT.

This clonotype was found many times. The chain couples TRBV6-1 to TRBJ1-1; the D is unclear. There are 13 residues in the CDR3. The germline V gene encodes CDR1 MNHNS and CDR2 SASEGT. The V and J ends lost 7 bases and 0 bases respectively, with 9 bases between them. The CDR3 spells CASTQVMNTEAFF. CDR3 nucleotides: TGTGCCAGCACCCAGGTCATGAACACTGAAGCTTTCTTT.

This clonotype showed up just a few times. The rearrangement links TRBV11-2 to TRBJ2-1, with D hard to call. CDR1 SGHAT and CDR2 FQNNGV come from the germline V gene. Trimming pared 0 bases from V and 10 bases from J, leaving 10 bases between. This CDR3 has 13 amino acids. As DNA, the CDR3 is TGTGCCAGCAGCTTAGAGCGCCCCAGCGAGCAGTTCTTC. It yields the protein CASSLERPSEQFF.

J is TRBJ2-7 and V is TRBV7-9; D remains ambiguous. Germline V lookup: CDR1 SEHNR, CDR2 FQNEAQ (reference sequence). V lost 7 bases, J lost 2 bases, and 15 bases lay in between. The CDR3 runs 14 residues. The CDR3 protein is CASNLEGLTYEQYF. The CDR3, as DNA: TGTGCCAGCAATTTAGAAGGGCTAACCTACGAGCAGTACTTC.